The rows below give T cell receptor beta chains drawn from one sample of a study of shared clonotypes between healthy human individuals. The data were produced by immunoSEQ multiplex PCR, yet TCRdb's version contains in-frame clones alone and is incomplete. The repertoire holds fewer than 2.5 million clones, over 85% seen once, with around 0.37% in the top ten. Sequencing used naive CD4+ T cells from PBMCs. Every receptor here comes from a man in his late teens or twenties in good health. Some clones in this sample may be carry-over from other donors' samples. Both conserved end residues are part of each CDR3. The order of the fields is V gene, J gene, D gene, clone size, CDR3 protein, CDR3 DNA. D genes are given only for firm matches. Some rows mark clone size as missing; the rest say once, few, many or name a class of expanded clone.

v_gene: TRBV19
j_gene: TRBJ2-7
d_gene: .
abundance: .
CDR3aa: CASSIERQNPYEQYF
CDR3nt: TGTGCCAGTAGTATAGAAAGACAGAACCCCTACGAGCAGTACTTC

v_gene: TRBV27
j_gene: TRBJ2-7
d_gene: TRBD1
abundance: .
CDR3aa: CASSSDRVTTYEQYF
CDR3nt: TGTGCCAGCAGTTCGGACAGGGTAACGACCTACGAGCAGTACTTC

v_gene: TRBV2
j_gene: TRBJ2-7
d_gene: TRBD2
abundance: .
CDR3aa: CASRASGTSGTHEQYF
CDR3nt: TGTGCCAGCAGAGCGTCCGGGACTAGCGGGACCCACGAGCAGTACTTC

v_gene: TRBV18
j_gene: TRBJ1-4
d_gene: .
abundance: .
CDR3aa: CASSPIRAPNEKLFF
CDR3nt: TGTGCCAGCTCACCGATCAGGGCCCCTAATGAAAAACTGTTTTTT

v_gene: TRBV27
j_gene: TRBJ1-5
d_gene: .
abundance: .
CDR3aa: CASSFSKLGGSNQPQHF
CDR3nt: TGTGCCAGCAGTTTCTCAAAACTCGGGGGAAGCAATCAGCCCCAGCATTTT

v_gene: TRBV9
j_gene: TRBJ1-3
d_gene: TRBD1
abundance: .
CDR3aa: CASSVTDRGFNTIYF
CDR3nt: TGTGCCAGCAGCGTAACCGACAGGGGTTTTAACACCATATATTTT

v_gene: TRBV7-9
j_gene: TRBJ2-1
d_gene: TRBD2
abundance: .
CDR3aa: CASSLVLSGGYNEQFF
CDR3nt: TGTGCCAGCAGCTTAGTTCTAAGCGGGGGCTACAATGAGCAGTTCTTC

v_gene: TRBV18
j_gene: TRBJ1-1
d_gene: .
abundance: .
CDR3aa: CASSPTQENTEAFF
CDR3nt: TGTGCCAGCTCACCGACACAGGAGAACACTGAAGCTTTCTTT

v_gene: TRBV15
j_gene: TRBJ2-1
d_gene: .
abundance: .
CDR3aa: CATSRGQAYEQFF
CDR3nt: TGTGCCACCAGCAGAGGACAAGCCTATGAGCAGTTCTTC

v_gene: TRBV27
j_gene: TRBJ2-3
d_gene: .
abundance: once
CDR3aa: CASSSELHTQYF
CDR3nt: TGTGCCAGCAGTTCGGAGCTACATACGCAGTATTTT

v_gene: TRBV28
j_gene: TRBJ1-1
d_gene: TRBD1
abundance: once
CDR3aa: CASSRRQGAFTEAFF
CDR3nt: TGTGCCAGCAGTCGCAGACAGGGGGCCTTTACTGAAGCTTTCTTT

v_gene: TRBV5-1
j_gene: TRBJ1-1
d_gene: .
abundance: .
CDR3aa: CASSLGGNTEAFF
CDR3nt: TGCGCCAGCAGCTTGGGGGGGAATACTGAAGCTTTCTTT

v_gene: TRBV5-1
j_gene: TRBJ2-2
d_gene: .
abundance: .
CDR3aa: CASSLRHTTNTGELFF
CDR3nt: TGCGCCAGCAGCTTGCGTCACACTACGAACACCGGGGAGCTGTTTTTT

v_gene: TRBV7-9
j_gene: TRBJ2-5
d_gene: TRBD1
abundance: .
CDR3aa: CAISSGQGGQETQYF
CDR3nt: TGTGCCATCTCCTCCGGACAGGGAGGCCAAGAGACCCAGTACTTC

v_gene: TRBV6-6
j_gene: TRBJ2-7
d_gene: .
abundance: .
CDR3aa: CASTEAPYEQYF
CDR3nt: TGTGCCAGCACTGAGGCACCCTACGAGCAGTACTTC

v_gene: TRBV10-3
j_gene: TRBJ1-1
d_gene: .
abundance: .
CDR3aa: CAISGGGVGAFF
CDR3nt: TGTGCCATCAGTGGAGGGGGTGTTGGGGCTTTCTTT

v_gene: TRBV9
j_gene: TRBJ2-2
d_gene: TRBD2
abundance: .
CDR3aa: CASSQLAAYTGELFF
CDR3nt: TGTGCCAGCAGTCAACTAGCGGCCTACACCGGGGAGCTGTTTTTT

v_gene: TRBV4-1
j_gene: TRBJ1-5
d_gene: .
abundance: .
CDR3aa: CASSQAWTASNQPQHF
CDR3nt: TGCGCCAGCAGCCAAGCGTGGACAGCCTCGAATCAGCCCCAGCATTTT

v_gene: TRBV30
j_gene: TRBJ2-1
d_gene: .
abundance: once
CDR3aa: CAWSFVDEQFF
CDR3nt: TGTGCCTGGAGCTTTGTCGATGAGCAGTTCTTC

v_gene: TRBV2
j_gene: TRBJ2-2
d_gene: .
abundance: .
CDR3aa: CASSPRREWDAGELFF
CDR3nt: TGTGCCAGCAGCCCCAGGCGGGAATGGGACGCCGGGGAGCTGTTTTTT

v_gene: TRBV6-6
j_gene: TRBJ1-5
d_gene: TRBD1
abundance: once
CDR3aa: CASTPDGTGQPQHF
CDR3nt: TGTGCCAGCACGCCGGACGGGACAGGGCAGCCCCAGCATTTT

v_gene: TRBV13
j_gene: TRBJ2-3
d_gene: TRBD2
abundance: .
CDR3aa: CASSLRLAGPTDTQYF
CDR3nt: TGTGCCAGCAGCCTGCGTCTAGCGGGTCCCACAGATACGCAGTATTTT

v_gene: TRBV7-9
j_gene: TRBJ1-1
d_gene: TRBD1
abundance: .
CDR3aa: CASGTGSNTEAFF
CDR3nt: TGTGCCAGCGGGACAGGCTCGAACACTGAAGCCTTCTTT

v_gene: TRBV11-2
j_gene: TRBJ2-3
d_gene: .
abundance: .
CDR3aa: CASSLSPGLQDTQYF
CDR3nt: TGTGCCAGCAGCTTAAGTCCAGGCCTTCAAGATACGCAGTATTTT

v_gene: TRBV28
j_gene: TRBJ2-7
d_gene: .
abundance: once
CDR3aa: CASRSYRFYEQYF
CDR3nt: TGTGCCAGCAGATCCTACAGGTTCTACGAGCAGTACTTC

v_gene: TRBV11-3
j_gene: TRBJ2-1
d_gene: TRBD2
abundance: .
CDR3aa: CASSLAGGAHNEQFF
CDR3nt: TGTGCCAGCAGCTTAGCCGGGGGGGCCCACAATGAGCAGTTCTTC

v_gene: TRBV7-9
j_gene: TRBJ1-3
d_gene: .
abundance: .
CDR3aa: CASSPRGGAGNTIYF
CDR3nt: TGTGCCAGCAGCCCGCGTGGGGGGGCTGGAAACACCATATATTTT

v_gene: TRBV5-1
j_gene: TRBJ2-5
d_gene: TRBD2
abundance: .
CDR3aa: CASSHRTSGRSGYQETQYF
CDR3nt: TGCGCCAGCAGCCACCGGACTAGCGGGAGAAGTGGGTACCAAGAGACCCAGTACTTC

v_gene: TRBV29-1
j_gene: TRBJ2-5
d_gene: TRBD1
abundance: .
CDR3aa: CSVAGTGNDQETQYF
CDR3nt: TGCAGCGTTGCTGGGACAGGGAATGACCAAGAGACCCAGTACTTC

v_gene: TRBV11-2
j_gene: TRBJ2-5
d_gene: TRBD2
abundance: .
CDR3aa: CASTRLAGSQETQYF
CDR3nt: TGTGCCAGCACCCGACTAGCGGGGTCGCAAGAGACCCAGTACTTC

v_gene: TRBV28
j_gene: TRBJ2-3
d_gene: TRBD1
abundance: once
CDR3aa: CASRNTGVTDTQYF
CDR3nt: TGTGCCAGCAGGAACACAGGGGTAACAGATACGCAGTATTTT

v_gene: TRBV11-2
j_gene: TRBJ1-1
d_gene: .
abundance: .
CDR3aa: CASSFERMGTEAFF
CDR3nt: TGTGCCAGCAGCTTCGAAAGGATGGGCACTGAAGCTTTCTTT

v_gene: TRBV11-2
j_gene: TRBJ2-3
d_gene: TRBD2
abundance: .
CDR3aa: CASTSWGGRTTDTQYF
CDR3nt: TGTGCCAGCACCTCCTGGGGCGGGAGGACGACAGATACGCAGTATTTT

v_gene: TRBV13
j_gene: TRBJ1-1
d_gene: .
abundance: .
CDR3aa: CASSLYGRGNTEAFF
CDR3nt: TGTGCCAGCAGCTTATACGGCAGGGGGAACACTGAAGCTTTCTTT

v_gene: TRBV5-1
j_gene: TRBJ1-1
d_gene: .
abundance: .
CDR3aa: CASSLEYGTEAFF
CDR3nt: TGCGCCAGCAGCTTGGAGTACGGGACGGAAGCTTTCTTT

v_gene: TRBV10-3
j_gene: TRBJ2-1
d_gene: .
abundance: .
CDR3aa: CAISESRGSNYNEQFF
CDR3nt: TGTGCCATCAGTGAGTCGCGCGGAAGCAATTACAATGAGCAGTTCTTC

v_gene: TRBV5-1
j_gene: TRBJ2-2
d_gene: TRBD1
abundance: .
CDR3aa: CASSPGQGWGTGELFF
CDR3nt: TGCGCCAGCAGCCCCGGACAGGGATGGGGGACCGGGGAGCTGTTTTTT

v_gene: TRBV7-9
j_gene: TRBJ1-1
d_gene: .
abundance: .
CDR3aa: CASSFPQENTEAFF
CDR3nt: TGTGCCAGCAGCTTTCCCCAGGAGAACACTGAAGCTTTCTTT

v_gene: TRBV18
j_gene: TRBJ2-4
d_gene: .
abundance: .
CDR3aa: CASSPPYLRGSKNIQYF
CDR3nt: TGTGCCAGCTCACCACCGTACCTTCGGGGTTCCAAAAACATTCAGTACTTC

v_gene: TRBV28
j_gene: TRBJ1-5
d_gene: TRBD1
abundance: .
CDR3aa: CASSLPGGQEYQPQHF
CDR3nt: TGTGCCAGCAGTTTGCCTGGGGGACAGGAATATCAGCCCCAGCATTTT

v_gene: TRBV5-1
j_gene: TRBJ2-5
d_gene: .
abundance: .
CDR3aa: CASSPGPGETQYF
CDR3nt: TGCGCCAGCAGCCCGGGCCCGGGGGAGACCCAGTACTTC

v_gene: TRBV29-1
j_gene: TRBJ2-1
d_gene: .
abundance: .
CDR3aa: CSVDSAPSYNEQFF
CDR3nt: TGCAGCGTTGATAGCGCCCCATCCTACAATGAGCAGTTCTTC

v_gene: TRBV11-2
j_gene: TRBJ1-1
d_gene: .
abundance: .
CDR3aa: CASSLTFQNTEAFF
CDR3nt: TGTGCCAGCAGCTTAACCTTCCAGAACACTGAAGCTTTCTTT

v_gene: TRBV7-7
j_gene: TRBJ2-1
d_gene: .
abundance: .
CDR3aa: CASSLPGGSEQFF
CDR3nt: TGTGCCAGCAGCCTCCCGGGGGGCAGTGAGCAGTTCTTC

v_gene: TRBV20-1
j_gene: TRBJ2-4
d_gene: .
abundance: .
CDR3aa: CSASGNIQYF
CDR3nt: TGCAGTGCTAGCGGCAACATTCAGTACTTC

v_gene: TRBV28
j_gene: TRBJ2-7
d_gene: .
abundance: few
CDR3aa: CASSLYQSSYEQYF
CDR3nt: TGTGCCAGCAGTTTATACCAGAGCTCCTACGAGCAGTACTTC

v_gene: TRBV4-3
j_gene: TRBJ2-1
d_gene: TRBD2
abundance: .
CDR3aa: CASSNGAGSDNEQFF
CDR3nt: TGCGCCAGCAGCAACGGAGCGGGGAGCGACAATGAGCAGTTCTTC

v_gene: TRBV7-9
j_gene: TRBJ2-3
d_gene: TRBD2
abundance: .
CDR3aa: CASSSRTSRDTQYF
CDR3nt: TGTGCCAGCAGCTCTCGGACTAGCCGAGATACGCAGTATTTT

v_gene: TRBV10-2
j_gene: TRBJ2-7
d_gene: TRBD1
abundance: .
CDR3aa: CASSATGGSYEQYF
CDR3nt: TGCGCCAGCAGTGCGACAGGGGGCTCCTACGAGCAGTACTTC

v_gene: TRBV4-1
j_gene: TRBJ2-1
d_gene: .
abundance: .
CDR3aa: CASSPRGLPSEQFF
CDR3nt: TGCGCCAGCAGCCCGCGAGGACTACCATCGGAGCAGTTCTTC

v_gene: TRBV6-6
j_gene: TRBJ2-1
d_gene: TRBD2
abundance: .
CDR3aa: CASSFLAGSYNEQFF
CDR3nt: TGTGCCAGCAGCTTTCTAGCGGGCTCCTACAATGAGCAGTTCTTC

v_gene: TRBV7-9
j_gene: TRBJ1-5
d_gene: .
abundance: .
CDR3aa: CASSFRDQPQHF
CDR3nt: TGTGCCAGCAGCTTCAGAGATCAGCCCCAGCATTTT

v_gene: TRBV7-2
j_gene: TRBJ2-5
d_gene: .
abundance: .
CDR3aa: CASSQRGGIETQYF
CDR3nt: TGTGCCAGCAGCCAACGTGGGGGGATTGAGACCCAGTACTTC

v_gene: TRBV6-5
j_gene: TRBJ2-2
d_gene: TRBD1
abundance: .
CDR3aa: CASSTGGLGTGELFF
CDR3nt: TGTGCCAGCAGTACAGGGGGCTTGGGCACCGGGGAGCTGTTTTTT

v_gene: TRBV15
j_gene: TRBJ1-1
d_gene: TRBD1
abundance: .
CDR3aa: CATSSGTGTRDTEAFF
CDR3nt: TGTGCCACCAGCAGCGGGACAGGGACTAGGGACACTGAAGCTTTCTTT

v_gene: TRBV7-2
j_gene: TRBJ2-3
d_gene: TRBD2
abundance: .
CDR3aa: CASSYPSGSSPDTQYF
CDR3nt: TGTGCCAGCAGCTATCCTAGCGGGAGTTCCCCAGATACGCAGTATTTT

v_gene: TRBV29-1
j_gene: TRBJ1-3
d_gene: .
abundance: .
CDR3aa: CSVEDRESAIYF
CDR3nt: TGCAGCGTTGAAGATAGAGAATCGGCCATATATTTT

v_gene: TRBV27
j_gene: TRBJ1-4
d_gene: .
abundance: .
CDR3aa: CASSGAGRGEKLFF
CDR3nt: TGTGCCAGCAGTGGCGCCGGACGGGGGGAAAAACTGTTTTTT

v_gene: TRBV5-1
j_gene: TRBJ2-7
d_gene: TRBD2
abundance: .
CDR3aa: CASSKRTGLAGVKYEQYF
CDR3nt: TGCGCCAGCAGCAAACGAACCGGACTAGCGGGAGTTAAGTACGAGCAGTACTTC